These T cell receptor beta chains were read from a single sample in a study of cytomegalovirus exposure and HLA in healthy donors. The repertoire was sequenced with immunoSEQ multiplex PCR; TCRdb's copy has only in-frame clones and lacks some. The sample records approximately 120,000 clones, around 80% being singletons. Material for sequencing was PBMCs. The receptors shown here come from a woman in her 50s in good health and CMV-seropositive. The CDR3 runs from the conserved cysteine through the conserved F or W. D genes are given only for firm matches. Expanded clones get a size class; other rows say once, few or many, or leave the size out.

D	V	J	size	CDR3	DNA
-	TRBV7-9	TRBJ1-2	-	CASSLGEGGYTF	TGTGCCAGCAGCTTAGGGGAGGGTGGCTACACCTTC
-	TRBV7-9	TRBJ2-3	-	CASSLVSGTDTQYF	TGTGCCAGCAGCTTAGTCTCAGGGACAGATACGCAGTATTTT
-	TRBV9	TRBJ2-3	-	CASSFLSVDTQYF	TGTGCCAGCAGCTTCCTTAGCGTAGATACGCAGTATTTT
TRBD2	TRBV29-1	TRBJ2-3	-	CSVAGLVSTDTQYF	TGCAGCGTTGCGGGACTAGTGAGCACAGATACGCAGTATTTT
-	TRBV6-5	TRBJ1-6	-	CASSLGQKPYNSPLHF	TGTGCCAGCAGTTTAGGACAAAAGCCTTACAATTCACCCCTCCACTTT
TRBD1	TRBV7-9	TRBJ2-7	-	CASSPDRGLIYEQYF	TGTGCCAGCAGTCCTGACAGGGGGCTTATTTACGAGCAGTACTTC
-	TRBV6-5	TRBJ2-2	-	CASSSTLAPGELFF	TGTGCCAGCAGTTCCACGCTAGCCCCCGGGGAGCTGTTTTTT
TRBD2	TRBV19	TRBJ2-1	-	CASSSGTSWFGEQFF	TGTGCCAGTAGTAGCGGGACTAGTTGGTTTGGGGAGCAGTTCTTC
-	TRBV6-6	TRBJ1-5	once	CASKMTVNQPQHF	TGTGCCAGCAAGATGACAGTAAATCAGCCCCAGCATTTT
TRBD2	TRBV5-4	TRBJ2-2	few	CASSSGGLAATGELFF	TGTGCCAGCAGCTCCGGCGGACTAGCCGCGACCGGGGAGCTGTTTTTT
-	TRBV9	TRBJ2-3	-	CASSVVGGASTDTQYF	TGTGCCAGCAGCGTAGTCGGAGGAGCTAGCACAGATACGCAGTATTTT
TRBD2	TRBV18	TRBJ2-5	once	CASSPPKTGGTDGQYF	TGTGCCAGCTCACCACCGAAGACGGGGGGAACGGACGGGCAGTACTTC
-	TRBV4-3	TRBJ1-2	-	CASSQGGGNYGYTF	TGCGCCAGCAGCCAGGGGGGGGGTAACTATGGCTACACCTTC
-	TRBV19	TRBJ2-7	-	CASSIARGRDEQYF	TGTGCCAGTAGTATAGCCAGGGGTCGCGACGAGCAGTACTTC
-	TRBV6-4	TRBJ2-7	-	CASSGEEYEQYF	TGTGCCAGCAGTGGGGAGGAATACGAGCAGTACTTC
TRBD1	TRBV7-2	TRBJ1-2	-	CASRQGANYGYTF	TGTGCCAGTAGACAGGGGGCCAACTATGGCTACACCTTC
-	TRBV19	TRBJ1-5	-	CASRPRLSNQPQHF	TGTGCCAGTAGACCAAGACTTAGCAATCAGCCCCAGCATTTT
-	TRBV6-6	TRBJ1-6	-	CASRSPGLLNSPLHF	TGTGCCAGCAGGTCTCCGGGACTTCTAAATTCACCCCTCCACTTT
-	TRBV4-3	TRBJ2-7	few	CASSQESRRGVNPYEQYF	TGCGCCAGCAGCCAAGAATCAAGGCGGGGCGTGAACCCCTACGAGCAGTACTTC
-	TRBV5-8	TRBJ1-5	-	CASSLLIIQGGNSNQPQHF	TGTGCCAGCAGCTTACTCATAATACAGGGAGGGAATAGCAATCAGCCCCAGCATTTT
-	TRBV28	TRBJ1-1	-	CASVGGTFSQDEAFF	TGTGCCAGCGTTGGGGGGACGTTTTCCCAGGATGAAGCTTTCTTT
-	TRBV7-6	TRBJ2-5	-	CASSLGQFQVIGAQYF	TGTGCCAGCAGCTTAGGACAGTTCCAGGTCATTGGGGCCCAGTACTTC
TRBD1	TRBV4-2	TRBJ1-1	-	CASSQTGGRAFF	TGTGCCAGCAGCCAAACAGGGGGCCGGGCTTTCTTT
-	TRBV4-2	TRBJ2-3	-	CASTEGGSTDTQYF	TGTGCCAGCACCGAGGGCGGAAGCACAGATACGCAGTATTTT
-	TRBV14	TRBJ1-2	-	CASSQEVSGVHYGYTF	TGTGCCAGCAGCCAAGAGGTCTCGGGGGTTCACTATGGCTACACCTTC
TRBD2	TRBV4-3	TRBJ2-1	-	CASSQVASGRNEQFF	TGCGCCAGCAGCCAAGTGGCTAGCGGGAGGAATGAGCAGTTCTTC
TRBD2	TRBV7-2	TRBJ2-7	-	CASSLAGVSSYEQYF	TGTGCCAGCAGCCTGGCGGGGGTAAGCTCCTACGAGCAGTACTTC
TRBD2	TRBV6-5	TRBJ2-1	-	CASSPPAGDHNEQFF	TGTGCCAGCAGCCCCCCGGCGGGAGATCACAATGAGCAGTTCTTC
-	TRBV7-6	TRBJ2-5	-	CASSLGTYQETQYF	TGTGCCAGCAGCTTGGGGACATACCAAGAGACCCAGTACTTC
-	TRBV30	TRBJ1-4	-	CAWSDGVLLEKLFF	TGTGCCTGGAGTGATGGTGTTCTACTTGAAAAACTGTTTTTT
TRBD1	TRBV2	TRBJ2-3	-	CASSPRRTGSTDTQYF	TGTGCCAGCTCCCCAAGGAGGACAGGGAGTACAGATACGCAGTATTTT
TRBD2	TRBV7-6	TRBJ2-1	-	CASSLAASGRDEQFF	TGTGCCAGCAGCTTAGCCGCTAGCGGGCGGGATGAGCAGTTCTTC
TRBD1	TRBV2	TRBJ1-5	-	CASSRDRGPEQPQHF	TGTGCCAGCAGCAGGGACAGGGGGCCAGAGCAGCCCCAGCATTTT
-	TRBV21-1	TRBJ2-5	-	CASSKEGGTMETQYF	TGTGCCAGCAGCAAAGAGGGGGGGACGATGGAGACCCAGTACTTC
-	TRBV10-3	TRBJ1-1	once	CAIRRRGNTEAFF	TGTGCCATCAGACGACGGGGGAACACTGAAGCTTTCTTT
-	TRBV7-3	TRBJ2-1	-	CASSQWGGGGMGNEQFF	TGTGCCAGCAGCCAATGGGGCGGAGGAGGGATGGGCAATGAGCAGTTCTTC
-	TRBV7-2	TRBJ2-5	-	CASSPRGGTYPVPQYF	TGTGCCAGCAGCCCAAGGGGGGGGACTTACCCCGTGCCCCAGTACTTC